The clone carrying this TCR beta chain was recorded at least ten times. Its antigen is not known. Noted time point: newly diagnosed GD, antithyroid drugs for less than 3 months. From RNA extracted from PBMCs, the TCR library was made. The guidelines of the American Thyroid Association were the basis for diagnosing Graves' disease. The patients included were those that came from an endocrinology department in Xi'an, China. This specimen belongs to a study of regulatory T cells in long-lasting Graves disease. Across the study: Duration of antithyroid drug therapy among newly diagnosed Graves' patients was under 3 months. Study results and caveats: Sharing of public clonotypes was greater in persistent patients (about 2,700) than in new patients (approximately 940).

This CDR3 has 15 amino acids. Trimming removed 4 bases at V and 1 base at J, with 13 bases between. CDR1 SGHRS and CDR2 YFSETQ come from the germline V gene. With iRepertoire HTBI primers and Arm-PCR of CDR3 regions, TCR beta libraries were built. TCRdb reprocessed the multiplex PCR reads via MiXCR and lists one record per CDR3 protein. Found here are roughly 350,000 distinct CDR3 sequences, around 15% of them singletons; the top ten hold 20% to 25%. Another study also made use of these data, one on T cells in Graves' hyperthyroidism and ophthalmopathy.

The specimen was peripheral blood mononuclear cells (PBMCs), collected at new diagnosis, from a patient treated with antithyroid drugs. This chain connects TRBV5-1 to TRBJ2-3; D remains unclear. The receptor comes from a woman in her late teens or twenties with Graves disease. CDR3 nucleotides: TGCGCCAGCAGCCCGAGTAGCCTAGGCACAGATACGCAGTATTTT. Translating gives CASSPSSLGTDTQYF.